This is a list of T cell receptor beta chains from one sample in a study of T cells in Graves' hyperthyroidism and ophthalmopathy. TCRdb reprocessed the multiplex PCR reads via MiXCR and lists one record per CDR3 protein. The table lists about 680,000 distinct CDR3 sequences, approximately 40% of them singletons. The sample taken for sequencing was blood. These receptors all come from a woman in her thirties or forties with Graves' hyperthyroidism. CDR3s include the opening cysteine and the closing phenylalanine or tryptophan. A D gene is named only where the DNA matches it firmly. A row's size may be missing; if present it is once, few, many or a size class.

v_call: TRBV24-1; clone_size: once; d_call: .; j_call: TRBJ1-5; cdr3_aa: CATSFRAGVQHF; cdr3_nt: TGTGCCACCAGTTTCCGGGCAGGGGTTCAGCATTTT
v_call: TRBV4-3; clone_size: many; d_call: .; j_call: TRBJ1-5; cdr3_aa: CASSRAQGQPQHF; cdr3_nt: TGCGCCAGCAGTAGGGCGCAGGGTCAGCCCCAGCATTTT
v_call: TRBV11-2; clone_size: .; d_call: .; j_call: TRBJ1-5; cdr3_aa: CASSPVLDQPQHF; cdr3_nt: TGTGCCAGCTCACCGGTGCTCGATCAGCCCCAGCATTTT
v_call: TRBV12-3/TRBV12-4; clone_size: .; d_call: .; j_call: TRBJ1-4; cdr3_aa: CASSLYQGSNEKLFF; cdr3_nt: TGTGCCAGCAGTTTGTACCAGGGGTCTAATGAAAAACTGTTTTTT
v_call: TRBV10-3; clone_size: many; d_call: TRBD2; j_call: TRBJ2-7; cdr3_aa: CAISQGLAGLYEQYF; cdr3_nt: TGTGCCATCAGCCAGGGACTAGCGGGTTTATACGAGCAGTACTTC
v_call: TRBV11-3; clone_size: .; d_call: TRBD1; j_call: TRBJ2-7; cdr3_aa: CASSSPGQGTGRRYEQYF; cdr3_nt: TGTGCCAGCAGCTCCCCGGGACAGGGGACAGGCCGCCGTTACGAGCAGTACTTC
v_call: TRBV19; clone_size: .; d_call: TRBD1; j_call: TRBJ1-1; cdr3_aa: CASSSPRTGVNTEAFF; cdr3_nt: TGTGCCAGTAGTAGTCCACGGACAGGGGTGAACACTGAAGCTTTCTTT
v_call: TRBV12-3/TRBV12-4; clone_size: many; d_call: .; j_call: TRBJ1-1; cdr3_aa: CASTPTEGAFF; cdr3_nt: TGTGCCAGCACCCCAACCGAGGGGGCTTTCTTT
v_call: TRBV20-1; clone_size: many; d_call: .; j_call: TRBJ1-2; cdr3_aa: CSARDLSSYGYTF; cdr3_nt: TGCAGTGCTAGAGATCTCTCTTCCTATGGCTACACCTTC
v_call: TRBV7-7; clone_size: .; d_call: .; j_call: TRBJ2-2; cdr3_aa: CASSLAPRSCFF; cdr3_nt: .
v_call: TRBV3-1; clone_size: .; d_call: TRBD1; j_call: TRBJ1-1; cdr3_aa: CASSHTTGGDEAFF; cdr3_nt: TGTGCCAGCAGCCACACGACAGGGGGCGATGAAGCTTTCTTT
v_call: TRBV24-1; clone_size: many; d_call: TRBD1; j_call: TRBJ2-7; cdr3_aa: CATMDRDREQYF; cdr3_nt: TGTGCCACCATGGACAGGGACCGGGAGCAGTACTTC
v_call: TRBV6-6; clone_size: few; d_call: .; j_call: TRBJ1-1; cdr3_aa: CASSGWFSGEAFF; cdr3_nt: TGTGCCAGCAGTGGGTGGTTCAGCGGTGAAGCTTTCTTT
v_call: TRBV19; clone_size: many; d_call: .; j_call: TRBJ1-2; cdr3_aa: CASTVGRANYGYTF; cdr3_nt: TGTGCCAGTACGGTGGGACGAGCTAACTATGGCTACACCTTC
v_call: TRBV7-9; clone_size: many; d_call: .; j_call: TRBJ2-7; cdr3_aa: CASTSSPAYEQYF; cdr3_nt: TGTGCCAGCACATCGTCCCCGGCCTACGAGCAGTACTTC
v_call: TRBV29-1; clone_size: many; d_call: .; j_call: TRBJ1-2; cdr3_aa: CSVESGEGGGGYTF; cdr3_nt: TGCAGCGTTGAATCCGGGGAGGGAGGAGGTGGCTACACCTTC
v_call: TRBV7-2; clone_size: many; d_call: TRBD1; j_call: TRBJ2-7; cdr3_aa: CASSPSQGAGYEQYF; cdr3_nt: TGTGCCAGCAGCCCGTCCCAGGGGGCTGGCTACGAGCAGTACTTC
v_call: TRBV29-1; clone_size: many; d_call: .; j_call: TRBJ1-3; cdr3_aa: CSVRGTTGNTIYF; cdr3_nt: TGCAGCGTCCGGGGGACGACTGGAAACACCATATATTTT
v_call: TRBV29-1; clone_size: many; d_call: TRBD1; j_call: TRBJ1-2; cdr3_aa: CSVAEDRGSGYTF; cdr3_nt: TGCAGCGTTGCCGAAGACAGGGGGTCTGGCTACACCTTC
v_call: TRBV6-2/TRBV6-3; clone_size: .; d_call: .; j_call: TRBJ1-2; cdr3_aa: CASSWGAGAGGYTF; cdr3_nt: TGTGCCAGCAGTTGGGGGGCAGGCGCCGGTGGCTACACCTTC
v_call: TRBV19; clone_size: many; d_call: TRBD1; j_call: TRBJ1-4; cdr3_aa: CASSTLDRVFEKLFF; cdr3_nt: TGTGCCAGTAGTACCTTGGACAGGGTGTTCGAAAAACTGTTTTTT
v_call: TRBV6-5; clone_size: few; d_call: .; j_call: TRBJ1-1; cdr3_aa: CASSPSLYRDTEAFF; cdr3_nt: TGTGCCAGCAGCCCATCACTTTACAGGGACACTGAAGCTTTCTTT
v_call: TRBV29-1; clone_size: many; d_call: .; j_call: TRBJ1-3; cdr3_aa: CSVERGLSGNTIYF; cdr3_nt: TGCAGCGTTGAAAGGGGCTTAAGTGGAAACACCATATATTTT
v_call: TRBV13; clone_size: many; d_call: .; j_call: TRBJ1-6; cdr3_aa: CASSLEGRVNSPLHF; cdr3_nt: TGTGCCAGCAGCTTAGAGGGCAGGGTAAATTCACCCCTCCACTTT
v_call: TRBV7-9; clone_size: .; d_call: .; j_call: TRBJ1-1; cdr3_aa: CASSSQRGPLTFF; cdr3_nt: TGTGCCAGCAGCTCCCAGAGGGGCCCGCTAACTTTCTTT
v_call: TRBV5-1; clone_size: .; d_call: TRBD1; j_call: TRBJ1-5; cdr3_aa: CASSQVGQGNQPQHF; cdr3_nt: TGCGCCAGCAGCCAAGTTGGACAGGGGAATCAGCCCCAGCATTTT
v_call: TRBV7-8; clone_size: many; d_call: TRBD1; j_call: TRBJ2-7; cdr3_aa: CASSLEGAEQYF; cdr3_nt: TGTGCCAGCAGCTTAGAGGGGGCCGAGCAGTACTTC
v_call: TRBV12-3/TRBV12-4; clone_size: many; d_call: TRBD1; j_call: TRBJ1-2; cdr3_aa: CASTQGAGGYTF; cdr3_nt: TGTGCCAGCACTCAGGGGGCAGGGGGCTACACCTTC
v_call: TRBV20-1; clone_size: .; d_call: TRBD1; j_call: TRBJ1-3; cdr3_aa: CSAREDRGNSGNTIYF; cdr3_nt: TGCAGTGCTAGAGAAGACAGGGGGAACTCTGGAAACACCATATATTTT
v_call: TRBV2; clone_size: many; d_call: .; j_call: TRBJ1-1; cdr3_aa: CASSLDNLNTEAFF; cdr3_nt: TGTGCCAGCAGCCTTGACAACCTCAACACTGAAGCTTTCTTT
v_call: TRBV4-1; clone_size: .; d_call: .; j_call: TRBJ1-1; cdr3_aa: CASSQDGWGAGTEAFF; cdr3_nt: TGCGCCAGCAGCCAAGATGGTTGGGGGGCCGGGACTGAAGCTTTCTTT
v_call: TRBV19; clone_size: .; d_call: .; j_call: TRBJ2-6; cdr3_aa: CASSRAGISGANVLTF; cdr3_nt: TGTGCCAGTAGTAGGGCAGGGATTTCTGGGGCCAACGTCCTGACTTTC
v_call: TRBV3-2; clone_size: .; d_call: .; j_call: TRBJ1-1; cdr3_aa: CAPPGQGDTEAFF; cdr3_nt: TGTGCCCCTCCCGGACAGGGGGACACTGAAGCTTTCTTT
v_call: TRBV7-2; clone_size: .; d_call: .; j_call: TRBJ1-1; cdr3_aa: CASSHSPTTEAFF; cdr3_nt: TGTGCCAGCAGCCACAGCCCCACCACTGAAGCTTTCTTT
v_call: TRBV5-1; clone_size: many; d_call: .; j_call: TRBJ2-6; cdr3_aa: CASSLLSGANVLTF; cdr3_nt: TGCGCCAGCAGCTTACTCTCTGGGGCCAACGTCCTGACTTTC
v_call: TRBV20-1; clone_size: .; d_call: .; j_call: TRBJ2-5; cdr3_aa: CSANPKLWAGKETQYF; cdr3_nt: TGCAGTGCTAACCCTAAGTTATGGGCGGGGAAAGAGACCCAGTACTTC
v_call: TRBV25-1; clone_size: .; d_call: TRBD1; j_call: TRBJ2-5; cdr3_aa: CASSAWTGGRETQYF; cdr3_nt: TGTGCCAGCAGCGCATGGACAGGGGGTCGAGAGACCCAGTACTTC
v_call: TRBV20-1; clone_size: .; d_call: TRBD1; j_call: TRBJ1-1; cdr3_aa: CSARDPGTGGGTEAFF; cdr3_nt: TGCAGTGCTAGAGATCCCGGGACAGGAGGTGGCACTGAAGCTTTCTTT
v_call: TRBV7-2; clone_size: many; d_call: TRBD1; j_call: TRBJ1-2; cdr3_aa: CASSFNGQGMGYTF; cdr3_nt: TGTGCCAGCAGCTTTAATGGACAGGGCATGGGCTACACCTTC
v_call: TRBV6-1; clone_size: few; d_call: TRBD1; j_call: TRBJ2-7; cdr3_aa: CASKRDSSLYEQYF; cdr3_nt: TGTGCCAGCAAACGGGACAGTTCTCTCTACGAGCAGTACTTC
v_call: TRBV12-3/TRBV12-4; clone_size: many; d_call: .; j_call: TRBJ2-7; cdr3_aa: CASSFEAVEGSGEQYF; cdr3_nt: TGTGCCAGCAGTTTCGAAGCGGTGGAGGGGTCGGGCGAGCAGTACTTC
v_call: TRBV29-1; clone_size: .; d_call: TRBD1; j_call: TRBJ2-1; cdr3_aa: CSVEGQGSEQFF; cdr3_nt: TGCAGCGTTGAAGGACAGGGAAGTGAGCAGTTCTTC
v_call: TRBV20-1; clone_size: many; d_call: .; j_call: TRBJ1-1; cdr3_aa: CSAPGDGTEAFF; cdr3_nt: TGCAGTGCCCCAGGGGATGGGACTGAAGCTTTCTTT
v_call: TRBV15; clone_size: .; d_call: .; j_call: TRBJ1-4; cdr3_aa: CATCRVTNEKLFF; cdr3_nt: TGTGCCACCTGTCGGGTAACTAATGAAAAACTGTTTTTT
v_call: TRBV6-5; clone_size: .; d_call: .; j_call: TRBJ1-5; cdr3_aa: CASSYEGSPGQPQHF; cdr3_nt: TGTGCCAGCAGTTACGAAGGCTCACCCGGGCAGCCCCAGCATTTT
v_call: TRBV7-9; clone_size: many; d_call: TRBD1; j_call: TRBJ1-3; cdr3_aa: CASRETPDRVGNTIYF; cdr3_nt: TGTGCCAGCAGAGAAACTCCAGACAGGGTCGGAAACACCATATATTTT